This T cell receptor beta chain was identified in a study of beta chain features in type 1 diabetes. Study summary: Healthy donors and patients had similar age, gender and cell yields. Study-level points and caveats: When Type 1 diabetes patients were examined, their TCRB CDR3s proved moderately but significantly shorter in all four CD4+ subsets.

V lost 5 bases to trimming and J lost 9 bases, with 10 bases between them. This CDR3 has 12 residues. In germline, CDR1 is ENHRY, CDR2 SYGVKD. Expressed TCRB transcripts got sequenced, as all isolated RNA was reverse transcribed. Some clones are missing from TCRdb's copy, which holds only in-frame ones; the method was immunoSEQ multiplex PCR. The table has around 650,000 clones, under 15% seen once. This clone was counted only a few times. Its specificity is not known. The authors took one heparinised blood draw, averaging approximately 0.12 L, from each donor. CD4+ cells of the naive, central memory, regulatory and stem cell-like memory types were sorted via CD45RO/CCR7/CD25/CD127/CD95/CD27.

The source is a man aged 25-45 years with type 1 diabetes. The chain links TRBV10-3 to TRBJ2-2, with D hard to call. Sequenced input: naive CD4+ T cells from blood. The CDR3 loop reads CAISIEGRELFF. CDR3 DNA: TGTGCCATCAGTATCGAAGGTCGGGAGCTGTTTTTT.